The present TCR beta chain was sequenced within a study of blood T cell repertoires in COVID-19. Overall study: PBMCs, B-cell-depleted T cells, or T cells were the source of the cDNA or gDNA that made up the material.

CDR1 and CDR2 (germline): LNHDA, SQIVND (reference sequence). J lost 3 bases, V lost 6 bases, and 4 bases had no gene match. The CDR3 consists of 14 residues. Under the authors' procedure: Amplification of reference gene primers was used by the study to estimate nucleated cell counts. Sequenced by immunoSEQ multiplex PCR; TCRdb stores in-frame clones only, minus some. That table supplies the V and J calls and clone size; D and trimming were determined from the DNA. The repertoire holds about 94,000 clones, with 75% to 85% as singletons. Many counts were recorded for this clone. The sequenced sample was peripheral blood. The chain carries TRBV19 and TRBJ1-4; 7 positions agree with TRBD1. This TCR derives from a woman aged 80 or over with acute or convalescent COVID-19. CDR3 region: CASRLGTANEKLFF. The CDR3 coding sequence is TGTGCCAGTAGACTCGGGACAGCTAATGAAAAACTGTTTTTT.